This T cell receptor (beta chain) was identified during a study of T cell repertoires in cytomegalovirus infection. Study-wide background: Use of recently identified HLA-C-restricted and well-studied HLA-B-restricted CMV epitopes was part of the study. CMV infection plus the matching HLA type was flagged by public TCR beta signatures. Study-wide results and limits: Dominating the ex vivo response were TCR beta clonotypes that were CMV-specific and HLA-C-restricted. Using cumulative public TCR beta family frequency, the authors identified those who carried CMV together with the relevant HLA.

A note on this clonotype: The antigen is unknown.

The CDR3 contains 15 residues. V lost 8 bases to trimming and J lost 0 bases, with 15 bases between them. Germline V gives CDR1 MNHNS, CDR2 SASEGT. A single record per CDR3 protein comes from TCRdb applying MiXCR to the reads. The sample includes around 310,000 distinct CDR3 sequences, 25% to 35% seen only once; the top ten take about 19%. The V and J genes are TRBV6-1 and TRBJ2-3; D is perhaps TRBD2 (7 bases). The source was cultured PBMCs, collected from culture after CMV antigen stimulation. The sequence derives from a human donor in good health (CMV status not recorded). Some clones in this sample may be carry-over from other donors' samples. The CDR3 region has the DNA TGTGCCAGCGGGGGCGGGGGTTTTAGCACAGATACGCAGTATTTT. Encoded protein: CASGGGGFSTDTQYF.